Many counts were recorded for the clone carrying this T cell receptor beta chain. Its specificity is not known. The length of the CDR3 is 17 residues. CDR1 and CDR2 (germline): SGHTA, FQGNSA. After removal of 4 bases from V and 7 bases from J, the junction contained 10 bases not matched to a gene. This specimen comes from a study of regulatory T cells in long-lasting Graves disease. The overall study: Graves' patients diagnosed newly had used antithyroid drugs under 3 months.

The time point here: newly diagnosed GD, antithyroid drugs for less than 3 months. Extracted RNA from PBMCs served as the source of the TCR library. Library construction for TCR beta used iRepertoire HTBI primers and Arm-PCR of CDR3 regions. TCRdb processed the multiplex PCR reads anew with MiXCR; each CDR3 protein has one entry. The table lists about 610,000 distinct CDR3 sequences, about 16% of them singletons. General study points: Accuracy was possibly reduced by small sample size. TRBV28 was favored in persistent disease, as were TRBJ1-2 and TRBJ2-5.

The sample was also reused in another study, on T cells in Graves' hyperthyroidism and ophthalmopathy. That publication notes: In the analysis, a 13 V-J model separated ophthalmopathy from stable hyperthyroidism.

The rearrangement joins TRBV7-2 to TRBJ2-7; 16 nucleotides match TRBD2. The sample was peripheral blood mononuclear cells (PBMCs), taken at new diagnosis, from a patient treated with antithyroid drugs. The TCR sequence derives from a man between 18 and 29 years old with Graves disease. CDR3 in DNA: TGTGCCAGCAGCTCGCCCGGGACTAGCGGGAGGGCCGCTGAGCAGTACTTC. The encoded protein is CASSSPGTSGRAAEQYF.